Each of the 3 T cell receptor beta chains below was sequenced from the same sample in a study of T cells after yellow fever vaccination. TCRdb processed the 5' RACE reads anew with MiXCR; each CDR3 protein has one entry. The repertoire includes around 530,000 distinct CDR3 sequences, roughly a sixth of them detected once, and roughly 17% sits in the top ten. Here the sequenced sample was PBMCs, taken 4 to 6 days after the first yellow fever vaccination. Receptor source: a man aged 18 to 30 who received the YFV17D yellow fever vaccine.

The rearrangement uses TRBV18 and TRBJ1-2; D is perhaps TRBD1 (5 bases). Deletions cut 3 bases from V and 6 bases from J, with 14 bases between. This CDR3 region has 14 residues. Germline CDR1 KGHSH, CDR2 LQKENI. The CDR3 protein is CASSPGTGRNGYTF. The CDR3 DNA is TGTGCCAGCTCACCTGGCACGGGGCGAAATGGCTACACCTTC.

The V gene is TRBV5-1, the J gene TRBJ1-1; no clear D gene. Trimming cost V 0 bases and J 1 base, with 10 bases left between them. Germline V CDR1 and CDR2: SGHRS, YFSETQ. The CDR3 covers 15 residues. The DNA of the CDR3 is TGCGCCAGCAGCTTGGGCGGGAGCGGGAACACTGAAGCTTTCTTT. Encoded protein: CASSLGGSGNTEAFF.

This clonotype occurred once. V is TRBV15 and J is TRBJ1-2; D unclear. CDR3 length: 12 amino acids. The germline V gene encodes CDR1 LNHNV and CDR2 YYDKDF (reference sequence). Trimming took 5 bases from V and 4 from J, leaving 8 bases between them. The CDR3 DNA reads TGTGCCACCAGCGCGGAAGGCTATGGCTACACCTTC. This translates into CATSAEGYGYTF.